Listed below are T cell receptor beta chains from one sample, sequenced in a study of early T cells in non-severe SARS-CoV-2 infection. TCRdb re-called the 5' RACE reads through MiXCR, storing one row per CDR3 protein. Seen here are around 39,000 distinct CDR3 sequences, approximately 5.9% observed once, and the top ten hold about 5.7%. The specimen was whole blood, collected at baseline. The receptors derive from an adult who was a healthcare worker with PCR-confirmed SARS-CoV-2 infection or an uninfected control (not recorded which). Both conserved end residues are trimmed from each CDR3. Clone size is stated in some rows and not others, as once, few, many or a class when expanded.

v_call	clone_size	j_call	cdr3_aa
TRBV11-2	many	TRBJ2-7	ASSLRTGSYEQY
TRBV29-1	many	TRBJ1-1	SVVQGGGTEAF
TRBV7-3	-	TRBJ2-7	ASSLMGTSGGEQY
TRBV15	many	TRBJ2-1	ATSRELAGFYNEQF
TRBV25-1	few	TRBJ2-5	ASTRGGETQY
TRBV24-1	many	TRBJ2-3	ATSDYSKLTDTQY
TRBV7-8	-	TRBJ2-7	ASSPHGLAGWYEQY
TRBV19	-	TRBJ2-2	ASSIRLTSNTGELF
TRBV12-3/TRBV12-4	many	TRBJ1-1	ASTLRVGVNTEAF
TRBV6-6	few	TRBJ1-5	ASSYVGQPQH
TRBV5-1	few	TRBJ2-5	ASSLGFISGQQETQY
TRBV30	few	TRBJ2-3	AWRTRVPSTDTQY
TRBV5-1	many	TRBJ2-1	ASSPGPSDYYYNEQF
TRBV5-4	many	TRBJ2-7	ASSWGAGRTYEQY
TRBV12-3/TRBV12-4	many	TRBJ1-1	ASRIQGGAEAF
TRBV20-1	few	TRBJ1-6	SARDPPYSPLH
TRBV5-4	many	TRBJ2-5	ASSAGQAQMETQY
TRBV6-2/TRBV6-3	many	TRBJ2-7	ASSQHRGSLTYEQY
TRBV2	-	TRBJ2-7	ASSARRGLRETYEQY
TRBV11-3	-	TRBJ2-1	ASSFPGVGEQF
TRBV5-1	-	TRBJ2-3	ASSFLSRTFTDTQY
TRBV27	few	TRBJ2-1	ASSLSSGANEQF
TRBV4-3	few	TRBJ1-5	ASSQDYGQPQH
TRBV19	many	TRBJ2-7	ASSMGASGYEQY
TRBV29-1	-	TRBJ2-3	SAYTDTQY
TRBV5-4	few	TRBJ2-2	ASSQGGLNTGELF
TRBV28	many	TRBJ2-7	ASRGTREFYEQY
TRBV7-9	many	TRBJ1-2	ASSFRGESDYGYT
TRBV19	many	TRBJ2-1	ASKTASGRALDEQF
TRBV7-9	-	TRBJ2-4	ASSPERDSPDLT
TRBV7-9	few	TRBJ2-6	ASSLPGETSGANVLT
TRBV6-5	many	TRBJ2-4	ASSYQYSQNIQY
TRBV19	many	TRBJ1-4	ASSFPGQRNEKLF
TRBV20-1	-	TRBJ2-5	SVKGGQETQY
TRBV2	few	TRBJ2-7	ASREGTPYEQY
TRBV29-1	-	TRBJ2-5	SVTRSTRETQY
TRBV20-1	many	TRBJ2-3	SARFERGNTDTQY
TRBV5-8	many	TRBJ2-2	ASSFRSGVSAGELF
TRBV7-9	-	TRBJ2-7	ASSAGIQGGEQY
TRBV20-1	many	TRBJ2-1	SASYIAGLTNEQF
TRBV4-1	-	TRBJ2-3	ASSQEPSTDTQY
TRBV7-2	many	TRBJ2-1	ASSYPDRDNEQF
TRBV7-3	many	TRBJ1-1	ASSSDGNTEAF
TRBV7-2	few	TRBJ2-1	ASSLVLAGAGEQF
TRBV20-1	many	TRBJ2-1	SAHRAGASYNEQF
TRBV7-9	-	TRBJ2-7	ASSSPGLAYEQY
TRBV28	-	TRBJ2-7	ASMGTSKSRY